These 32 T cell receptor beta chains originate from one sample sequenced in a study of CD8+CD57+ T cells in acquired aplastic anemia. The use of genomic DNA as template underpinned the TCR beta VDJ and CDR3 profiling. TCRdb itself ran the reads through MiXCR, one entry per CDR3 protein. The data hold about 420,000 distinct CDR3 sequences, with approximately 70% observed a single time. The source material was sorted CD4+, CD8+, or CD8+CD57+ T cells (not recorded which) from PBMCs. These receptor sequences come from a human donor in good health, serving as a control.

This chain joins TRBV11-2 and TRBJ2-5, with D perhaps TRBD1 (6 bases). With 3 bases removed from V and 4 bases from J, the gap between germline ends came to 12 bases. Germline loops: CDR1 SGHAT, CDR2 FQNNGV. The CDR3 extends over 14 amino acids. The CDR3 region has the DNA TGTGCCAGCAGCTTCCGGGACACCCGAGAGACCCAGTACTTC. This encodes CASSFRDTRETQYF.

This sequence joins TRBV7-6 and TRBJ1-2, with D perhaps TRBD1 (5 bases). Trimming pared 0 bases from V and 8 bases from J, leaving 10 bases between. This CDR3 spans 13 amino acids. Germline loops: CDR1 SGHVS, CDR2 FNYEAQ. CDR3 amino acids: CASSLAGEGGYTF. The CDR3 nucleotides are TGTGCCAGCAGCTTAGCAGGGGAGGGAGGCTACACCTTC.

Concerning this clonotype: The CDR3 ends on some other residue instead of the conserved phenylalanine or tryptophan, so this is likely a read error. Because the CDR3's place on the DNA is in doubt, the DNA is left out and the CDR3 is given as listed by TCRdb. The chain's CDR3 is CASSVAPSGGDSI. V is TRBV9 and J is TRBJ1-2. From germline, CDR1 is SGDLS and CDR2 YYNGEE. The CDR3 sequence runs 13 residues, both termini included.

The chain links TRBV7-9 to TRBJ2-2; possible D gene TRBD1, 5 bases. CDR1 and CDR2 (germline): SEHNR, FQNEAQ (reference sequence). CDR3 length: 15 residues. V lost 5 bases and J 6 bases, leaving 16 bases between the germline ends. This CDR3 reads CASSRQGIKAGELFF. CDR3 sequence (DNA): TGTGCCAGCAGCCGGCAGGGCATTAAAGCCGGGGAGCTGTTTTTT.

This clonotype was seen ten or more times. V gene TRBV5-1 combines with J gene TRBJ1-6; 10 bases are shared with TRBD1. Germline CDR1 and CDR2: SGHRS and YFSETQ. This CDR3 is built from 16 residues. V lost 0 bases to trimming and J lost 8 bases; unmatched junction nucleotides: 5. The DNA for the CDR3 is TGCGCCAGCAGCTTGGGACAGGGGGCGGTTCATTCACCCCTCCACTTT. Translating gives CASSLGQGAVHSPLHF.

This clonotype was recorded at least ten times. The rearrangement uses TRBV5-4 and TRBJ2-5; 11 bases are a match to TRBD2. CDR1 is SGHNT and CDR2 is YYREEE in the germline V gene (reference sequence). The CDR3 is 16 residues long. Trimming took 0 bases from V and 4 from J; bases not matched to a gene: 5. CDR3 bases: TGTGCCAGCAGCTTGGGTAGCGGGGGGGCCAGAGAGACCCAGTACTTC. It encodes CASSLGSGGARETQYF.

In this sample, this clonotype turned up a few times. The V and J genes are TRBV2 and TRBJ1-2; D not resolved. V lost 8 bases and J lost 2, with 12 bases in between. Germline CDR1 reads SNHLY; CDR2 reads FYNNEI. This CDR3 contains 13 residues. CDR3 region: CASVGRTNYGYTF. As DNA, the CDR3 is TGTGCCAGCGTTGGCAGGACCAACTATGGCTACACCTTC.

This clonotype has a count of ten or more. The gene calls are TRBV27 and TRBJ2-2; D might be TRBD1 (6 bases). With 8 bases removed from V and 0 bases from J, the gap between germline ends came to 10 bases. The CDR3 totals 14 residues. CDR1 is MNHEY and CDR2 is SMNVEV in the germline V gene (reference sequence). This chain's CDR3 is CASGGQANTGELFF. Here the CDR3 DNA reads TGTGCCAGCGGGGGACAAGCGAACACCGGGGAGCTGTTTTTT.

The V and J genes are TRBV2 and TRBJ2-1; D ambiguous. Per the germline V gene, CDR1 is SNHLY and CDR2 is FYNNEI. V lost 7 bases and J lost 11, with 15 bases in between. The CDR3 has 12 amino acids. CDR3 amino acids: CASNSWVNKQFF. DNA of the CDR3: TGTGCCAGCAATTCCTGGGTTAATAAGCAGTTCTTC. Full variable domain (missing parts from reference TRBV2 and TRBJ2-1): EPEVTQTPSHQVTQMGQEVILRCVPISNHLYFYWYRQILGQKVEFLVSFYNNEISEKSEIFDDQFSVERPDGSNFTLKIRSTKLEDSAMYFCASNSWVNKQFFGPGTRLTVL.

The V call is TRBV20-1, the J call TRBJ2-3; TRBD1 is a possible D gene (5 bases). Germline V lookup: CDR1 DFQATT, CDR2 SNEGSKA (reference sequence). The CDR3 spans 16 residues. The ends were cut back, 2 bases at V and 3 bases at J, with 18 bases in the middle. The CDR3 bases are TGCAGTGCTAGATCAGGACAAGCGTTCAAGACAGATACGCAGTATTTT. This encodes CSARSGQAFKTDTQYF.

This chain links TRBV7-2 with TRBJ2-7; possible D gene TRBD2, 7 bases. The CDR3 loop spans 14 amino acids. The germline V gene has CDR1 SGHTA and CDR2 FQGNSA. V was trimmed by 1 base and J by 2 bases, leaving 9 bases between them. CDR3 nucleotides: TGTGCCAGCAGCTTAGGAGGGGGGGCCTACGAGCAGTACTTC. It is translated as CASSLGGGAYEQYF.

The CDR3 sequence is CASSVDRADTQYF. Written as DNA, the CDR3 is TGTGCCAGCAGCGTAGACAGGGCAGATACGCAGTATTTT. The genes are TRBV5-6 and TRBJ2-3; 7 positions match TRBD1. From germline, CDR1 is SGHDT and CDR2 YYEEEE. The CDR3 loop spans 13 amino acids. V shed 4 bases and J 4 bases; nucleotides not matched to a gene: 3.

On this clonotype itself: Mismatch with germline at one junction end may stem from a read error. This chain joins TRBV20-1 and TRBJ1-2; D may be TRBD1 (5 bases). This CDR3 is 11 amino acids long. CDR1 DFQATT and CDR2 SNEGSKA come from the germline V gene (reference sequence). The CDR3 bases are TGCAGTGCTAGAGGGGCGGCCGGGGGTGCCTTC. This translates into CSARGAAGGAF.

Note on this clonotype: A junction end diverges from the germline sequence, so it may reflect a read error. The chain joins TRBV7-9 to TRBJ1-1, with TRBD1 as a possible D gene (5 bases). CDR1 is SEHNR, CDR2 FQNEAQ, per germline (reference sequence). This CDR3 is 14 amino acids long. The CDR3 sequence: CASSLVAGTGETQF. The CDR3 coding sequence is TGTGCCAGCAGCTTAGTGGCAGGGACCGGGGAGACTCAGTTT.

The rearrangement links TRBV11-2 to TRBJ1-3; D unresolved. The V end lost 2 bases, the J end lost 3 bases, and 11 bases lay between the germline ends. Per germline, CDR1 SGHAT and CDR2 FQNNGV. There are 15 residues in the CDR3. The CDR3 DNA sequence: TGTGCCAGCAGCTTATTGTTGGCCGTTGGAAACACCATATATTTT. This gives the protein CASSLLLAVGNTIYF.

V usage is TRBV20-1 and J usage is TRBJ1-1; a possible D gene is TRBD1 (5 bases). The CDR3 is made up of 18 amino acids. In germline, CDR1 is DFQATT, CDR2 SNEGSKA (reference sequence). The germline V and J ends were trimmed by 0 bases and 4 bases, with 24 bases remaining between them. CDR3 sequence reads: CSARDRDIPGGEGTEAFF. DNA for the CDR3: TGCAGTGCTAGAGATCGTGATATCCCGGGGGGGGAGGGCACTGAAGCTTTCTTT.

The chain joins TRBV2 to TRBJ2-1, with TRBD2 matching over 10 bases. V lost 4 bases, J lost 9 bases, and 9 bases stayed unmatched. Germline CDR1 SNHLY, CDR2 FYNNEI. CDR3 length: 15 amino acids. CDR3 residues: CASSVGSGGAFEQFF. CDR3 DNA: TGTGCCAGCAGTGTCGGAAGCGGGGGGGCCTTTGAGCAGTTCTTC.

The chain carries TRBV20-1 and TRBJ1-3; no reliable D call. The CDR3 spans 15 residues. Deletions cut 5 bases from V and 0 bases from J, with 14 bases between. Germline assignment: CDR1 DFQATT and CDR2 SNEGSKA (reference sequence). As DNA, the CDR3 is TGCAGTGCTCTCCTTCAAGGCTACTCTGGAAACACCATATATTTT. It specifies CSALLQGYSGNTIYF.

To note about this clonotype: The final CDR3 position lacks the conserved phenylalanine or tryptophan, pointing to a likely read error. It is unclear where the CDR3 begins or ends on the DNA, so no DNA is shown, and the CDR3 is as TCRdb lists it. The CDR3 region is CASSLATGVSNY. The chain uses TRBV7-6 and TRBJ1-4; the table names TRBD1, a call not compared with the DNA. Germline V gene lookup returns CDR1 SGHVS and CDR2 FNYEAQ. With termini counted, the CDR3 has 12 amino acids.

On this clonotype itself: This CDR3 fails to terminate in the conserved phenylalanine or tryptophan, so it likely reflects a read error. Because the CDR3's place on the DNA is in doubt, the DNA is left out and the CDR3 is given as listed by TCRdb. V usage is TRBV9 and J usage is TRBJ1-2; the D call in the table, TRBD1, was not verified against the DNA. From germline, CDR1 is SGDLS and CDR2 YYNGEE. Inclusive of both ends, the CDR3 amounts to 13 amino acids. The CDR3 loop is CASSVAACGANVL.

The chain's CDR3 is CASSLGASGVTDTQYF. The CDR3 DNA reads as TGTGCCAGCAGCTTAGGTGCTAGCGGGGTTACAGATACGCAGTATTTT. V gene TRBV7-8 combines with J gene TRBJ2-3; 9 nucleotides line up with TRBD2. The junction had 5 bases not matched to a gene; V was cut back by 1 base and J by 3 bases. CDR3 length equals 16 residues. Germline CDR1 reads SGHVS; CDR2 reads FQNEAQ.

The chain couples TRBV10-3 to TRBJ1-2; D is undetermined. This CDR3 is built from 13 residues. Trimming pared 8 bases from V and 6 bases from J, leaving 16 bases between. Germline CDR1 and CDR2: ENHRY and SYGVKD. CDR3 sequence: CAILDQVAHGYTF. The CDR3 coding sequence is TGTGCCATCCTCGATCAGGTTGCCCATGGCTACACCTTC.

The chain carries TRBV25-1 and TRBJ2-3, with 12 bases aligning to TRBD2. Germline V gene lookup returns CDR1 MGHDK and CDR2 SYGVNS. The CDR3 runs 15 residues. Unmatched junction bases numbered 5, after V lost 7 bases and J lost 3 bases. The CDR3 protein is CASTLAGGATDTQYF. CDR3 sequence (DNA): TGTGCCAGCACCCTAGCGGGGGGGGCGACAGATACGCAGTATTTT.

Worth noting for this clonotype: This is likely a read error, given that the CDR3 carries no conserved phenylalanine or tryptophan at its end. The DNA is left out, because the CDR3 cannot be placed on it with certainty; the CDR3 is given as TCRdb lists it. V and J are TRBV7-4 and TRBJ1-1; TRBD1 was called by the table and not checked on the DNA. Termini included, the CDR3 measures 13 amino acids. Germline V gives CDR1 SGHVT, CDR2 SQSDAQ. The CDR3 spells CASSWWGASIFPA.

This clonotype was observed a single time. Mismatch with germline at one junction end may stem from a read error. The chain is built from TRBV7-7 and TRBJ2-3, with unresolved D. From germline, CDR1 is SSHAT and CDR2 FNYEAQ (reference sequence). This CDR3 contains 15 residues. The CDR3 DNA reads as TGTGCCAGCAGCCGCGCGACGGAGCGATACGATACGCACTATTTT. Its protein is CASSRATERYDTHYF.

Comment on this clonotype: This may be a read error: a much more frequent sequence differs by one nucleotide. The chain employs TRBV18 and TRBJ1-2; D remains ambiguous. V lost 2 bases and J 0 bases, leaving 16 bases between the germline ends. The CDR3 extends over 17 amino acids. Germline lookup yields CDR1 KGHSH and CDR2 LQKENI. Here the CDR3 reads CASSPCRSADANYGYTF. CDR3 nucleotides: TGTGCCAGCTCACCATGCCGTTCGGCAGATGCTAACTATGGCTACACCTTC.

This clonotype was seen ten or more times. The CDR3 loop is CASSFGLTSSYNEQFF. The CDR3 DNA reads as TGTGCCAGCAGCTTCGGACTGACGAGCTCCTACAATGAGCAGTTCTTC. The rearrangement joins TRBV7-2 to TRBJ2-1; maybe TRBD2 (5 bases). The CDR3 consists of 16 residues. Germline assignment: CDR1 SGHTA and CDR2 FQGNSA. V shed 3 bases and J shed 0 bases, with 12 bases lying between them.

V and J are TRBV18 and TRBJ2-2, with TRBD1 identical over 7 bases. V shed 3 bases, J shed 7 bases, and the junction held 14 bases outside the gene matches. The CDR3 has 17 residues. CDR1 is KGHSH, CDR2 LQKENI, per germline. The CDR3 DNA reads as TGTGCCAGCTCACCTCTTGAGGGGGCCGCGGTCAGCGGGGAGCTGTTTTTT. Its protein is CASSPLEGAAVSGELFF.

With respect to this clonotype: The junction departs from germline at one end; a sequencing error may be responsible. The rearrangement uses TRBV15 and TRBJ1-1, with unresolved D. The CDR3 runs 14 residues. Germline values: CDR1 LNHNV, CDR2 YYDKDF (reference sequence). CDR3 DNA sequence: TGTGCCACCAGCAACCGTAGCGGGAACGCTGAAGCTTTCTTT. Translated, it gives CATSNRSGNAEAFF.

In regard to this clonotype: This may arise from a read error, as a much more abundant clone is one base away. V is TRBV12-3 or TRBV12-4 and J is TRBJ1-2; 7 nucleotides agree with TRBD1. The CDR3 is 15 amino acids. V lost 4 bases and J lost 2; bases outside the gene matches: 7. In DNA, the CDR3 is TGTGCCAGCAGTTCAGAAGGGGGCAGGAACTATGGCTACACCTTC. Translating it yields CASSSEGGRNYGYTF.

There are a few counts of this clonotype. The conserved phenylalanine or tryptophan is not found at the CDR3 terminus, so this likely reflects a read error. The DNA is left out, because the CDR3 cannot be placed on it with certainty; the CDR3 is given as TCRdb lists it. The chain employs TRBV29-1 and TRBJ2-5; the D call of TRBD2 is as the table states it, not checked on the DNA. The germline V gene has CDR1 SQVTM and CDR2 ANQGSEA. The CDR3 has 11 amino acids, counting both end residues. The CDR3 spells CSTWTSGGPDL.

The CDR3 spells CASSWDGTSGGYYGYTF. CDR3 in DNA: TGCGCCAGCAGCTGGGACGGGACCTCTGGGGGATACTATGGCTACACCTTC. The genes are TRBV5-1 and TRBJ1-2, with a tentative D call TRBD1 (5 bases). The V gene's germline CDR1 is SGHRS and CDR2 YFSETQ. V was cut by 3 bases and J by 3 bases, with 21 bases left in between. This CDR3 is built from 17 residues.